The 25 T cell receptor beta chains given below trace back to one sample, sequenced in a study of naive and memory T cell subsets. Both TRBC1 and TRBC2 were covered by a beta constant-region primer of two equimolar oligonucleotides. From the UMI-ligation and nested PCR reads, TCRdb called clonotypes with MiXCR, one entry per CDR3 protein. Here the sample spans tens of thousands of distinct CDR3 sequences, under 15% being singletons. The sequencing sample was made of central memory CD4+ T cells from blood. The receptor source for this set is a human donor in good health.

The chain uses TRBV19 and TRBJ1-1, with D uncertain. Germline V CDR1 and CDR2: LNHDA, SQIVND (reference sequence). Trimming stripped 6 bases from V and 5 bases from J, with 16 bases between. This CDR3 spans 14 amino acids. CDR3 in amino acids: CASRERLYVTEAFF. In DNA form, the CDR3 reads TGTGCCAGTAGAGAAAGGTTATACGTGACTGAAGCTTTCTTT.

This clonotype has only a few counts. This chain connects TRBV28 to TRBJ1-5; D is perhaps TRBD1 (6 bases). The CDR3 has 14 amino acids. Trimming cost V 7 bases and J 1 base, with 11 bases left between them. Germline CDR1 and CDR2: MDHEN and SYDVKM. In nucleotides, the CDR3 is TGTGCCAGCACCAAAACAGGGAGCAATCAGCCCCAGCATTTT. Its translation: CASTKTGSNQPQHF.

The genes are TRBV2 and TRBJ2-3, with TRBD2 identical over 7 bases. The CDR3 runs to 16 residues. CDR1 SNHLY and CDR2 FYNNEI come from the germline V gene. J lost 2 bases, V lost 3 bases, and 8 bases had no gene match. CDR3 DNA: TGTGCCAGCAGTGATGGAAGGGACTACCTCACAGATACGCAGTATTTT. Residues: CASSDGRDYLTDTQYF. Drawing the rest from reference TRBV2 and TRBJ2-3, the complete variable domain is EPEVTQTPSHQVTQMGQEVILRCVPISNHLYFYWYRQILGQKVEFLVSFYNNEISEKSEIFDDQFSVERPDGSNFTLKIRSTKLEDSAMYFCASSDGRDYLTDTQYFGPGTRLTVL.

This clonotype was detected a few times. This rearrangement joins TRBV5-5 to TRBJ1-1; D not certain. Germline lookup yields CDR1 SGHKS and CDR2 YYEKEE (reference sequence). V lost 0 bases and J 5 bases, leaving 8 bases between the germline ends. The CDR3 totals 13 residues. This CDR3 reads CASSLAGNTEAFF. The CDR3 DNA reads TGTGCCAGCAGCTTGGCGGGGAATACTGAAGCTTTCTTT. Complete variable domain (other parts from reference TRBV5-5 and TRBJ1-1): DAGVTQSPTHLIKTRGQQVTLRCSPISGHKSVSWYQQVLGQGPQFIFQYYEKEERGRGNFPDRFSARQFPNYSSELNVNALLLGDSALYLCASSLAGNTEAFFGQGTRLTVV.

The chain is built from TRBV29-1 and TRBJ2-1; D is unclear. Trimming pared 6 bases from V and 2 bases from J, leaving 11 bases between. The CDR3 length is 13 residues. Looked up from germline, CDR1 is SQVTM and CDR2 is ANQGSEA. The DNA for the CDR3 is TGCAGCGTCTCCGACTCGCCCTACAATGAGCAGTTCTTC. It is translated as CSVSDSPYNEQFF.

A few counts support this clonotype. The CDR3 here is CAWTNLGQEAFF. Here the CDR3 DNA reads TGTGCCTGGACCAATCTCGGACAGGAAGCTTTCTTT. The chain is built from TRBV30 and TRBJ1-1; tentatively, D is TRBD1 (6 bases). The CDR3 length is 12 residues. Trimming took 4 bases from V and 8 from J, leaving 14 bases between them. CDR1 GTSNPN and CDR2 SVGIG come from the germline V gene (reference sequence).

The chain couples TRBV18 to TRBJ1-4; D is ambiguous. V lost 3 bases and J lost 7, with 15 bases in between. CDR3 length equals 15 residues. Germline loops: CDR1 KGHSH, CDR2 LQKENI. The DNA for the CDR3 is TGTGCCAGCTCACCCGACGGGTTTTTCGGTGAAAAACTGTTTTTT. Amino acid sequence: CASSPDGFFGEKLFF.

V is TRBV7-9 and J is TRBJ1-1; 8 nucleotides agree with TRBD1. The CDR3 consists of 13 residues. Trimming cost V 6 bases and J 7 bases; bases outside gene matches: 7. Germline-derived CDR1 and CDR2 are SEHNR and FQNEAQ (reference sequence). CDR3 in DNA: TGTGCCAGCAGTTTTTCCGACAGGGGTGAAGCTTTCTTT. It codes for CASSFSDRGEAFF. Based on the CDR3 plus reference TRBV7-9 and TRBJ1-1, the full variable domain is DTGVSQNPRHKITKRGQNVTFRCDPISEHNRLYWYRQTLGQGPEFLTYFQNEAQLEKSRLLSDRFSAERPKGSFSTLEIQRTEQGDSAMYLCASSFSDRGEAFFGQGTRLTVV.

This clonotype turned up a few times. CDR3 in amino acids: CASKLAGSYEQYF. The CDR3 bases are TGTGCCAGCAAACTAGCGGGATCCTACGAGCAGTACTTC. The J gene is TRBJ2-7, the V gene TRBV6-1, with TRBD2 matching over 10 bases. With 7 bases clipped from V and 1 base from J, the junction kept 1 base outside the gene matches. CDR1 is MNHNS and CDR2 is SASEGT in the germline V gene. This CDR3 region has 13 residues.

Points on this clonotype: This could be a read error, since a much larger clone is one nucleotide away. This chain joins TRBV5-4 and TRBJ2-6, with D maybe TRBD1 (6 bases). The V end was cut by 6 bases, the J end by 3 bases, with 22 bases between. The CDR3 runs to 18 residues. Looked up from germline, CDR1 is SGHNT and CDR2 is YYREEE (reference sequence). The CDR3, as DNA: TGTGCCAGCACCCGCGCTTCAGGGGTAGTGGTTGGGGCCAACGTCCTGACTTTC. Translated: CASTRASGVVVGANVLTF.

In its sample, this clonotype was seen a few times. This chain joins TRBV10-1 and TRBJ2-1, with D perhaps being TRBD1 or TRBD2 (5 bases each). Between the trimmed V and J ends, which lost 2 bases and 8 bases, there was a span of 16 bases. This CDR3 has 15 residues. The V gene's germline CDR1 is WNHNN and CDR2 SYGVQD (reference sequence). CDR3 residues: CASSEGTRQIDEQFF. DNA of the CDR3: TGCGCCAGCAGTGAGGGGACCCGCCAAATTGATGAGCAGTTCTTC.

This clonotype was recorded a few times. V and J are TRBV18 and TRBJ1-4, with TRBD1 as a possible D gene (6 bases). Trimming left V 6 bases short and J 6 bases short, with 26 bases between. The CDR3 loop spans 18 amino acids. Germline assignment: CDR1 KGHSH and CDR2 LQKENI. CDR3 protein: CASSPTAPNAGGDEKLFF. In DNA form, the CDR3 reads TGTGCCAGCTCCCCCACGGCTCCAAACGCGGGGGGCGATGAAAAACTGTTTTTT. Full variable domain (rest looked up from reference TRBV18 and TRBJ1-4): NAGVMQNPRHLVRRRGQEARLRCSPMKGHSHVYWYRQLPEEGLKFMVYLQKENIIDESGMPKERFSAEFPKEGPSILRIQQVVRGDSAAYFCASSPTAPNAGGDEKLFFGSGTQLSVL.

A few counts support this clonotype. At one end the junction does not follow the germline gene, possibly because of a read error. This chain joins TRBV7-9 and TRBJ2-1; no clear D gene. The germline V gene has CDR1 SEHNR and CDR2 FQNEAQ (reference sequence). CDR3 length: 15 amino acids. The CDR3 DNA follows: TGTGCCAGCAGCCCCCAAACACCATCCTCCAATGAGCAGTTCTTC. Protein: CASSPQTPSSNEQFF.

This clonotype was seen repeatedly, ten times or more. The V and J genes are TRBV3-1 and TRBJ2-7; D remains unclear. V gave up 2 bases and J gave up 4 bases, with 12 bases separating them. Germline V gene lookup returns CDR1 LGHDT and CDR2 YNNKEL (reference sequence). This CDR3 is built from 14 residues. This CDR3 is CASSQLSGVYEQYF. CDR3 DNA: TGTGCCAGCAGCCAACTGTCAGGTGTGTACGAGCAGTACTTC.

This clonotype was picked up one time. The rearrangement uses TRBV15 and TRBJ1-5, with 10 bases fitting TRBD1. The J segment lost 1 base and the V segment lost 0 bases, leaving 6 bases of the junction unmatched. The CDR3 runs 18 residues. Germline CDR1 reads LNHNV; CDR2 reads YYDKDF (reference sequence). CDR3 residues: CATSREPGQGESNQPQHF. In DNA, the CDR3 is TGTGCCACCAGCAGAGAGCCCGGACAGGGGGAGAGCAATCAGCCCCAGCATTTT.

The chain links TRBV7-9 to TRBJ2-7; TRBD2 matches 8 bases. The V gene end was trimmed by 3 bases and the J gene end by 2 bases; junction bases not matched to a gene: 18. The CDR3 consists of 19 residues. The germline gives CDR1 SEHNR, CDR2 FQNEAQ (reference sequence). In DNA form, the CDR3 reads TGTGCCAGCAGCTTTCCCCCCAAGACAGACGGGACTAGACCCTACGAGCAGTACTTC. Translating gives CASSFPPKTDGTRPYEQYF.

The chain carries TRBV5-1 and TRBJ1-6, with unresolved D. This CDR3 has 14 amino acids. Germline V gives CDR1 SGHRS, CDR2 YFSETQ. Trimming removed 0 bases at V and 10 bases at J, with 11 bases between. CDR3 in amino acids: CASSLVTGGSPLHF. In nucleotides, the CDR3 is TGCGCCAGCAGCTTGGTGACCGGTGGGTCACCCCTCCACTTT.

The rearrangement joins TRBV5-1 to TRBJ2-1; 8 positions agree with TRBD2. Trimming removed 0 bases from V and 0 bases from J; junction bases left unmatched: 2. Looked up from germline, CDR1 is SGHRS and CDR2 is YFSETQ. The CDR3 covers 16 residues. The CDR3 sequence is CASSLVGTSSYNEQFF. In nucleotides, the CDR3 is TGCGCCAGCAGCTTGGTTGGGACTAGCTCCTACAATGAGCAGTTCTTC.

This clonotype was recorded at least ten times. CDR3 protein: CSARGGRGLNEAFF. In DNA, the CDR3 is TGCAGTGCTAGAGGAGGGAGGGGGCTTAATGAAGCTTTCTTT. The chain joins TRBV20-1 to TRBJ1-1; 7 nucleotides align to TRBD1. The CDR3 covers 14 residues. The J segment lost 7 bases and the V segment lost 1 base, leaving 9 bases of the junction unmatched. Per the germline V gene, CDR1 is DFQATT and CDR2 is SNEGSKA (reference sequence).

The chain recombines TRBV4-2 with TRBJ2-3; TRBD2 agrees at 9 bases. The germline V gene encodes CDR1 LGHNA and CDR2 YNFKEQ. The CDR3 is made up of 16 amino acids. The V and J ends lost 1 base and 1 base, in that order; junction bases with no gene match: 3. CDR3 nucleotides: TGTGCCAGCAGCCAAGGCCTAGCGGGGCGCACAGATACGCAGTATTTT. This sequence encodes CASSQGLAGRTDTQYF.

This rearrangement joins TRBV3-1 to TRBJ1-5; D unclear. The CDR3 runs 12 residues. V was pared by 4 bases and J by 3 bases, with 4 bases between. Germline values: CDR1 LGHDT, CDR2 YNNKEL (reference sequence). This chain's CDR3 is CASSRLNQPQHF. Written as DNA, the CDR3 is TGTGCCAGCAGCCGGCTCAATCAGCCCCAGCATTTT. Supplemented by reference TRBV3-1 and TRBJ1-5, the full variable domain reads DTAVSQTPKYLVTQMGNDKSIKCEQNLGHDTMYWYKQDSKKFLKIMFSYNNKELIINETVPNRFSPKSPDKAHLNLHINSLELGDSAVYFCASSRLNQPQHFGDGTRLSIL.

Many counts were recorded for this clonotype. CDR3 residues: CSVGSDRVKQFF. Here the CDR3 DNA reads TGCAGCGTGGGTTCCGACAGGGTGAAGCAGTTCTTC. This chain links TRBV29-1 with TRBJ2-1; 7 nucleotides align to TRBD1. V shed 6 bases, J shed 11 bases, and the junction held 10 bases outside the gene matches. The CDR3 spans 12 residues. In germline, CDR1 is SQVTM, CDR2 ANQGSEA.

The chain has TRBV2 and TRBJ2-3; D is unclear. CDR3 length: 12 residues. Germline values: CDR1 SNHLY, CDR2 FYNNEI. V dropped 4 bases and J dropped 9 bases, with 11 bases sitting between them. For the CDR3, the DNA is TGTGCCAGCAGTGTTCCCCCCGGGACGCAGTATTTT. Translation: CASSVPPGTQYF.

This clonotype was detected only a few times. The V and J genes are TRBV7-9 and TRBJ1-2; D unclear. The germline V and J ends were trimmed by 3 bases and 6 bases, with 11 bases remaining between them. There are 13 residues in the CDR3. Germline lookup yields CDR1 SEHNR and CDR2 FQNEAQ (reference sequence). In DNA form, the CDR3 reads TGTGCCAGCAGCTTCCTCCCTGGCGATGGCTACACCTTC. It encodes CASSFLPGDGYTF.

J is TRBJ1-1 and V is TRBV29-1; D remains unclear. The CDR3 consists of 13 residues. V was shortened by 7 bases and J by 10 bases, with 22 bases between the two germline ends. Germline values: CDR1 SQVTM, CDR2 ANQGSEA. CDR3 sequence (DNA): TGCAGCGCCACTTCGCGAGGGAAAGAGGGAGCTTTCTTT. It encodes CSATSRGKEGAFF.